This passage covers 31 T cell receptor beta chains from one sample sequenced in a study of blood T cell repertoires in COVID-19. Sequenced by immunoSEQ multiplex PCR; TCRdb stores in-frame clones only, minus some. The sample gives roughly 42,000 clones, roughly nine tenths of which show up once; less than 7% is in the top ten. Sample: peripheral blood. The receptor set was obtained from a human donor in a cohort sampled during active COVID-19.

The chain recombines TRBV24-1 with TRBJ2-2; D ambiguous. The CDR3 is 13 residues long. With 2 bases removed from V and 7 bases from J, the gap between germline ends came to 7 bases. Germline V lookup: CDR1 KGHDR, CDR2 SFDVKD. The CDR3 protein is CATSDSAVGELFF. The CDR3 DNA reads as TGTGCCACCAGTGATTCTGCAGTCGGGGAGCTGTTTTTT.

V usage is TRBV25-1 and J usage is TRBJ2-5, with 10 bases aligning to TRBD1. The CDR3 spans 16 residues. J gave up 2 bases and V 4 bases, and 7 bases lay outside the gene matches. Germline CDR1 MGHDK, CDR2 SYGVNS. The CDR3 region is CASSVGDRGQQETQYF. The CDR3 nucleotides are TGTGCCAGCAGTGTCGGGGACAGGGGACAACAAGAGACCCAGTACTTC.

This sequence joins TRBV6-6 and TRBJ2-7, with D tentatively TRBD2 (6 bases). Trimming removed 5 bases from V and 6 bases from J, with 20 bases in between. Germline V gene sequence: CDR1 MNHNY, CDR2 SVGAGI (reference sequence). The CDR3 runs 15 residues. CDR3 sequence (DNA): TGTGCCAGCAGTCATACCCTGAGCGGGTTGGCCGAGCAGTACTTC. Translated: CASSHTLSGLAEQYF.

The genes are TRBV20-1 and TRBJ1-1; D is uncertain. Trimming pared 3 bases from V and 5 bases from J, leaving 7 bases between. The length of the CDR3 is 11 residues. From germline, CDR1 is DFQATT and CDR2 SNEGSKA (reference sequence). CDR3 region: CSASGVTEAFF. Here the CDR3 DNA reads TGCAGTGCTAGCGGGGTTACTGAAGCTTTCTTT.

The chain combines TRBV28 with TRBJ2-7; 7 positions match TRBD1. Germline values: CDR1 MDHEN, CDR2 SYDVKM. Trimming took 10 bases from V and 1 from J; bases not matched to a gene: 4. The CDR3 loop spans 12 amino acids. The DNA of the CDR3 is TGTGCCATCCAGGGACAGTCCTACGAGCAGTACTTC. It codes for CAIQGQSYEQYF.

The chain couples TRBV19 to TRBJ2-1; TRBD2 aligns across 10 bases. Germline values: CDR1 LNHDA, CDR2 SQIVND (reference sequence). CDR3 length: 15 residues. The J segment lost 9 bases and the V segment lost 5 bases, leaving 10 bases of the junction unmatched. CDR3 residues: CASSVASGGPSEQFF. DNA for the CDR3: TGTGCCAGTAGTGTCGCTAGCGGGGGCCCATCTGAGCAGTTCTTC.

The chain combines TRBV15 with TRBJ1-2; D not resolved. The CDR3 has 16 amino acids. V lost 0 bases, J lost 6 bases, and 17 bases lay in between. Germline loops: CDR1 LNHNV, CDR2 YYDKDF (reference sequence). The CDR3 DNA reads TGTGCCACCAGCAGAGATTATCGTGGAGGGAGTGATGGCTACACCTTC. The encoded protein is CATSRDYRGGSDGYTF. The entire variable domain, with the rest obtained from reference TRBV15 and TRBJ1-2, is as follows: DAMVIQNPRYQVTQFGKPVTLSCSQTLNHNVMYWYQQKSSQAPKLLFHYYDKDFNNEADTPDNFQSRRPNTSFCFLDIRSPGLGDTAMYLCATSRDYRGGSDGYTFGSGTRLTVV.

V and J are TRBV2 and TRBJ1-1; no firm D call. CDR1 is SNHLY and CDR2 is FYNNEI in the germline V gene. The CDR3 sequence is 14 residues long. V lost 8 bases to trimming and J lost 0 bases, with 13 bases between them. CDR3 region: CASPGPQMNTEAFF. CDR3 bases: TGTGCCAGCCCTGGCCCCCAAATGAACACTGAAGCTTTCTTT.

V gene TRBV29-1 combines with J gene TRBJ2-7, with 9 bases matching TRBD1. The CDR3 totals 14 residues. Per the germline V gene, CDR1 is SQVTM and CDR2 is ANQGSEA. Germline trimming cut 4 bases from V and 6 bases from J; bases unmatched to any gene: 10. The CDR3 is CSVAGTGKRGEQYF. Written as DNA, the CDR3 is TGCAGCGTTGCCGGGACAGGGAAGAGAGGCGAGCAGTACTTC.

This rearrangement joins TRBV5-1 to TRBJ2-7, with D perhaps TRBD2 (6 bases). The CDR3 totals 16 residues. Deletions cut 0 bases from V and 2 bases from J, with 15 bases between. Germline-derived CDR1 and CDR2 are SGHRS and YFSETQ. In DNA form, the CDR3 reads TGCGCCAGCAGCTTGGACTCTCCGGGACTCACCTACGAGCAGTACTTC. Encoded protein: CASSLDSPGLTYEQYF.

The chain employs TRBV6-5 and TRBJ1-1; tentatively, D is TRBD1 (6 bases). The CDR3 has 14 residues. Germline CDR1 is MNHEY and CDR2 is SVGAGI. Trimming took off 2 bases at V and 7 bases at J, with 14 bases between the two ends. The chain's CDR3 is CASSYMDRFIEAFF. The CDR3 DNA follows: TGTGCCAGCAGTTACATGGACAGATTCATTGAAGCTTTCTTT.

The chain employs TRBV28 and TRBJ1-2, with D possibly being TRBD1 (6 bases). Germline lookup yields CDR1 MDHEN and CDR2 SYDVKM. CDR3 size: 15 residues. V dropped 9 bases and J dropped 1 base, with 18 bases sitting between them. CDR3 sequence reads: CASSAPGVSNYGYTF. In DNA, the CDR3 is TGTGCCAGTAGCGCTCCAGGGGTCAGTAACTATGGCTACACCTTC.

V usage is TRBV15 and J usage is TRBJ2-6; D is possibly TRBD1 (5 bases). Germline assignment: CDR1 LNHNV and CDR2 YYDKDF (reference sequence). V was cut by 4 bases and J by 2 bases, with 9 bases left in between. This CDR3 has 15 amino acids. The CDR3 here is CATSKEGAGANVLTF. In nucleotides, the CDR3 is TGTGCCACCAGCAAGGAAGGGGCTGGGGCCAACGTCCTGACTTTC.

The chain couples TRBV12-3 or TRBV12-4 to TRBJ2-1; D is uncertain. With 6 bases removed from V and 12 bases from J, the gap between germline ends came to 18 bases. The CDR3 covers 13 residues. CDR3 nucleotides: TGTGCCAGCAGCCCCCATACACCATCGCTGCAGTTCTTC. Translated, it gives CASSPHTPSLQFF.

This sequence joins TRBV6-1 and TRBJ2-1; unclear D gene. Trimming removed 3 bases from V and 8 bases from J, with 5 bases in between. CDR3 length equals 11 residues. Germline V CDR1 and CDR2: MNHNS, SASEGT. The CDR3 protein is CASSDRYEQFF. CDR3 DNA: TGTGCCAGCAGTGACAGATATGAGCAGTTCTTC.

The J gene is TRBJ2-5, the V gene TRBV2, with D maybe TRBD1 (6 bases). Germline V lookup: CDR1 SNHLY, CDR2 FYNNEI. This CDR3 has 15 amino acids. Trimming pared 4 bases from V and 1 base from J, leaving 13 bases between. CDR3 bases: TGTGCCAGCAGTGTCGCAGGGGCCTTCCAAGAGACCCAGTACTTC. Its translation is CASSVAGAFQETQYF.

The V gene is TRBV2, the J gene TRBJ2-1; 8 bases align to TRBD2. After removal of 6 bases from V and 7 bases from J, the junction contained 8 bases not matched to a gene. This CDR3 spans 14 amino acids. Per the germline V gene, CDR1 is SNHLY and CDR2 is FYNNEI. The CDR3 coding sequence is TGTGCCAGCAGCCGGACTAGCAGTGCTAATGAGCAGTTCTTC. Translating it yields CASSRTSSANEQFF.

The V gene is TRBV5-4, the J gene TRBJ2-1; 8 bases line up with TRBD2. This CDR3 comprises 14 residues. V was pared by 2 bases and J by 10 bases, with 8 bases of the junction left unmatched. Looked up from germline, CDR1 is SGHNT and CDR2 is YYREEE (reference sequence). The CDR3 nucleotides read TGTGCCAGCAGCTTAACCTACCCGGGGGGGGAGCAGTTCTTC. It encodes CASSLTYPGGEQFF.

The rearrangement uses TRBV14 and TRBJ2-7; D possibly corresponds to TRBD2 (5 bases). CDR1 SGHDN and CDR2 FVKESK come from the germline V gene. The V end lost 4 bases, the J end lost 7 bases, and 14 bases lay between the germline ends. CDR3 length: 13 residues. CDR3 sequence (DNA): TGTGCCAGCAGCCTGGAGTCGTCGGGGGAGCAGTACTTC. Its translation is CASSLESSGEQYF.

The chain's CDR3 is CASILVPGTQSPNYGYTF. CDR3 coding DNA: TGTGCCAGCATCCTAGTCCCCGGGACACAGTCTCCTAACTATGGCTACACCTTC. The chain uses TRBV7-2 and TRBJ1-2; TRBD1 might be the D (6 bases). This CDR3 is built from 18 residues. Germline values: CDR1 SGHTA, CDR2 FQGNSA. Trimming left V 7 bases short and J 0 bases short, with 24 bases between. The full variable domain, in which reference TRBV7-2 and TRBJ1-2 provide the parts outside the CDR3, is GAGVSQSPSNKVTEKGKDVELRCDPISGHTALYWYRQSLGQGLEFLIYFQGNSAPDKSGLPSDRFSAERTGGSVSTLTIQRTQQEDSAVYLCASILVPGTQSPNYGYTFGSGTRLTVV.

The CDR3 nucleotides read TGTGCCAGCTCGATCTCGACAGGGAGCCCCGGGGAGCTGTTTTTT. It specifies CASSISTGSPGELFF. This chain links TRBV18 with TRBJ2-2; 7 bases map to TRBD1. The germline CDR1 and CDR2 sequences are KGHSH and LQKENI. J was trimmed by 6 bases and V by 6 bases; bases with no gene match: 10. CDR3 length: 15 residues.

This clone was seen only a few times. The chain carries TRBV2 and TRBJ1-1; 10 bases align to TRBD1. This CDR3 is 15 amino acids long. Per the germline V gene, CDR1 is SNHLY and CDR2 is FYNNEI. With V trimmed by 4 bases and J by 4 bases, 6 bases remained unmatched. CDR3 residues: CASSGADRGGTEAFF. CDR3 coding DNA: TGTGCCAGCAGTGGTGCGGACAGGGGGGGCACTGAAGCTTTCTTT.

The chain has TRBV9 and TRBJ1-3, with D maybe TRBD1 (5 bases). The CDR3 runs to 14 residues. The V end lost 3 bases, the J end lost 4 bases, and 11 bases lay between the germline ends. CDR1 is SGDLS and CDR2 is YYNGEE in the germline V gene. The CDR3 DNA sequence: TGTGCCAGCAGCGCTGGCGGGGGGGGAAACACCATATATTTT. It translates to CASSAGGGGNTIYF.

The chain links TRBV6-6 to TRBJ2-7; unclear D gene. This CDR3 is 11 amino acids long. CDR1 is MNHNY, CDR2 SVGAGI, per germline (reference sequence). V was clipped by 6 bases and J by 5 bases, with 8 bases between them. The DNA of the CDR3 is TGTGCCAGCAGCATGGCCGACGAGCAGTACTTC. It codes for CASSMADEQYF.

V and J are TRBV19 and TRBJ1-1, with D possibly being TRBD1 (5 bases). This CDR3 spans 13 amino acids. V lost 6 bases and J lost 1, with 9 bases in between. Germline lookup yields CDR1 LNHDA and CDR2 SQIVND (reference sequence). The CDR3 DNA reads as TGTGCCAGTAGCGGGGGACCGAACACTGAAGCTTTCTTT. It codes for CASSGGPNTEAFF.

The chain joins TRBV18 to TRBJ2-3; perhaps TRBD2 as D (6 bases). There are 16 residues in the CDR3. CDR1 and CDR2 (germline): KGHSH, LQKENI. Trimming cost V 5 bases and J 1 base, with 16 bases left between them. The CDR3 here is CASSFRLVAGTDTQYF. The CDR3, as DNA: TGTGCCAGCTCATTTAGACTAGTCGCTGGCACAGATACGCAGTATTTT. Using reference TRBV18 and TRBJ2-3 for the parts outside the CDR3, the full variable domain is NAGVMQNPRHLVRRRGQEARLRCSPMKGHSHVYWYRQLPEEGLKFMVYLQKENIIDESGMPKERFSAEFPKEGPSILRIQQVVRGDSAAYFCASSFRLVAGTDTQYFGPGTRLTVL.

The rearrangement uses TRBV29-1 and TRBJ2-1; 12 bases are a match to TRBD2. The V and J ends lost 5 bases and 8 bases, in that order; junction bases with no gene match: 7. The CDR3 contains 14 residues. CDR1 SQVTM and CDR2 ANQGSEA come from the germline V gene. The CDR3 loop is CSVLTSGRIDEQFF. Written as DNA, the CDR3 is TGCAGCGTTCTGACTAGCGGGAGAATCGATGAGCAGTTCTTC.

This chain uses TRBV4-3 with TRBJ2-1; the D gene is possibly TRBD2 (5 bases). The CDR3 runs to 13 residues. Germline V gene sequence: CDR1 LGHNA, CDR2 YSLEER. Trimming removed 0 bases at V and 12 bases at J, with 12 bases between. The CDR3 spells CASSQEGGRWQFF. In nucleotides, the CDR3 is TGCGCCAGCAGCCAAGAAGGAGGTCGATGGCAGTTCTTC.

The V gene is TRBV7-2, the J gene TRBJ2-7, with 13 positions matching TRBD2. The trim removed 5 bases at V and 4 bases at J, leaving 8 bases unmatched. Germline V CDR1 and CDR2: SGHTA, FQGNSA. CDR3 length equals 16 residues. The CDR3 coding sequence is TGTGCCAGCAGCATACTAGCGGGGGGGCCTGAGTACGAGCAGTACTTC. Its protein product is CASSILAGGPEYEQYF.

The V call is TRBV13, the J call TRBJ2-1; weak D call: TRBD2 (5 bases). CDR1 is PRHDT, CDR2 FYEKMQ, per germline (reference sequence). This CDR3 has 15 residues. Trimming took 7 bases from V and 0 from J, leaving 13 bases between them. Here the CDR3 reads CASKLGLSSYNEQFF. For the CDR3, the DNA is TGTGCCAGCAAGTTAGGACTGAGCTCCTACAATGAGCAGTTCTTC. Full variable domain (outside the CDR3, taken from reference TRBV13 and TRBJ2-1): AAGVIQSPRHLIKEKRETATLKCYPIPRHDTVYWYQQGPGQDPQFLISFYEKMQSDKGSIPDRFSAQQFSDYHSELNMSSLELGDSALYFCASKLGLSSYNEQFFGPGTRLTVL.

This rearrangement joins TRBV2 to TRBJ2-7, with 8 positions matching TRBD2. CDR3 size: 15 residues. From germline, CDR1 is SNHLY and CDR2 FYNNEI. The J segment lost 5 bases and the V segment lost 3 bases, leaving 9 bases of the junction unmatched. The CDR3 sequence: CASSEGAGDGNEQYF. The CDR3 DNA sequence: TGTGCCAGCAGTGAGGGAGCGGGAGACGGTAACGAGCAGTACTTC.